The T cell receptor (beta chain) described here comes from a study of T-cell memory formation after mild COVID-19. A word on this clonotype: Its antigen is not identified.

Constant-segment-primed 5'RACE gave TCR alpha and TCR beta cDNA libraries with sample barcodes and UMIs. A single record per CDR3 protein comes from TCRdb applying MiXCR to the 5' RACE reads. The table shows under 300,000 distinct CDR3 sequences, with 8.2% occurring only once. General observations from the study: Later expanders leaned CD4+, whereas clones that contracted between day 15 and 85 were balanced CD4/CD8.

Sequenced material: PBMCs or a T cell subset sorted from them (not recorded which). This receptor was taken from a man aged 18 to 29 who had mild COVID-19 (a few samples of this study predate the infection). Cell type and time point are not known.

CDR3 in amino acids: CATSRDGAGYQPQHF. The DNA for the CDR3 is TGTGCCACCAGCAGAGACGGGGCAGGTTATCAGCCCCAGCATTTT. The chain recombines TRBV15 with TRBJ1-5; the D gene is possibly TRBD1 (5 bases). The germline V and J ends were trimmed by 0 bases and 5 bases, with 11 bases remaining between them. The CDR3 sequence is 15 residues long. The V gene's germline CDR1 is LNHNV and CDR2 YYDKDF (reference sequence). Complete variable domain (other parts from reference TRBV15 and TRBJ1-5): DAMVIQNPRYQVTQFGKPVTLSCSQTLNHNVMYWYQQKSSQAPKLLFHYYDKDFNNEADTPDNFQSRRPNTSFCFLDIRSPGLGDTAMYLCATSRDGAGYQPQHFGDGTRLSIL.